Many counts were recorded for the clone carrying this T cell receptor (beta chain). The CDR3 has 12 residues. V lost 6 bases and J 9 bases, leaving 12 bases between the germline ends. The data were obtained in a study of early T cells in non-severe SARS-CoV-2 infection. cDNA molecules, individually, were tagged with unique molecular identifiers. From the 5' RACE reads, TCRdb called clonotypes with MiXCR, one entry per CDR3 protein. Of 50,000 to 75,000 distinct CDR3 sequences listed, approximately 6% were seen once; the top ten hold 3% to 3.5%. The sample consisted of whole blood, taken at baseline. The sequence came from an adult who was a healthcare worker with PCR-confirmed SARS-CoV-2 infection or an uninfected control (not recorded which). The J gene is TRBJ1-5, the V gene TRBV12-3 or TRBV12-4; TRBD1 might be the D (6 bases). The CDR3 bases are TGTGCCAGCAGCCAGGGGAAAGGGCCCCAGCATTTT. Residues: CASSQGKGPQHF.